This T cell receptor beta chain was profiled in a study of blood T cell repertoires in COVID-19. About the research overall: Some COVID-19 samples were acute and others convalescent; all came from the United States, Italy and Spain. Sources were T cells, B-cell-depleted T cells, or PBMCs; the material itself was cDNA or gDNA.

The authors' processing: Counts of nucleated cells, estimated from reference gene primer amplification, were obtained. Clones were sequenced by immunoSEQ multiplex PCR, and TCRdb holds only the in-frame ones, with some missing. The D gene and trimming were derived from the DNA, and the V and J assignments and clone size from that table. Found here are around 50,000 clones, 87% of them singletons; the top ten hold roughly 21%. V was shortened by 3 bases and J by 1 base, with 10 bases between the two germline ends. There are 14 residues in the CDR3. In germline, CDR1 is SGHRS, CDR2 YFSETQ. V gene TRBV5-1 combines with J gene TRBJ1-1; no clear D. This clonotype was sampled from an elderly woman with COVID-19, enrolled during active disease. The sample consisted of peripheral blood. CDR3 protein: CASSSTRRNTEAFF. DNA of the CDR3: TGCGCCAGCAGCTCGACCCGGAGGAACACTGAAGCTTTCTTT.